This record covers a single T cell receptor beta chain. Its matching antigen is unknown. This sample is drawn from a study of cytomegalovirus exposure and HLA in healthy donors. Regarding the study as a whole: Researchers reported in a later analysis that a missense DCLRE1C variant was tied to TCR beta V- and J-gene trimming. In all likelihood, a cluster of highly shared sequence variants was a sequencing artifact. Later analysis identified several of the most significant clusters that appeared linked to common viral pathogens. In an earlier analysis, most TCR beta V segments were productive about 87% or about 30% of the time.

Both 60 Vbeta primers and 13 Jbeta primers went into the PCR. The repertoire was sequenced with immunoSEQ multiplex PCR; TCRdb's copy has only in-frame clones and lacks some. The sample holds 75,000 to 90,000 clones; around 84% are singletons and the top ten take around 9.3%. V was pared by 4 bases and J by 7 bases, with 5 bases between. The germline CDR1 and CDR2 sequences are DFQATT and SNEGSKA (reference sequence). CDR3 length equals 11 residues. The chain uses TRBV20-1 and TRBJ1-6, with D possibly being TRBD1 (5 bases). This clonotype was obtained from a woman aged 40 to 50 in good health and CMV-seropositive. Input material: PBMCs. The CDR3 loop is CSATGNSPLHF. The CDR3 region has the DNA TGCAGTGCTACAGGGAATTCACCCCTCCACTTT.